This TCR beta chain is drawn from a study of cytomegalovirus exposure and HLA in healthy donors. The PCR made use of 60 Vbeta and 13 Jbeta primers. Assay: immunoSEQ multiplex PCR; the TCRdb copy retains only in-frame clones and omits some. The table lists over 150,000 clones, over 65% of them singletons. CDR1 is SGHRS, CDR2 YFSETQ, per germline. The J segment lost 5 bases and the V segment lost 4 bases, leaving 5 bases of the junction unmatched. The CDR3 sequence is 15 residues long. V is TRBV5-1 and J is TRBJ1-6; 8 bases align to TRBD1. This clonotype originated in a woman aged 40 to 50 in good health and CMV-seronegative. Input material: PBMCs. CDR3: CASSRDRTDNSPLHF. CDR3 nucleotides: TGCGCCAGCAGCCGGGACAGGACGGATAATTCACCCCTCCACTTT.